Presented here are 17 T cell receptor beta chains from one specimen sequenced in a study of T cell responses to AZD1222 COVID-19 vaccine. Data came from immunoSEQ multiplex PCR; TCRdb stores just in-frame clones and leaves some out. The sample includes about 150,000 clones, roughly nine tenths of them seen just once. The specimen was peripheral blood, collected on day 0 of MenACWY control vaccination. These receptors were taken from an adult in good health.

The chain employs TRBV4-1 and TRBJ2-7, with TRBD2 as a possible D gene (6 bases). The ends were cut back, 2 bases at V and 3 bases at J, with 14 bases in the middle. The CDR3 is made up of 15 amino acids. Germline V gene lookup returns CDR1 MGHRA and CDR2 YSYEKL. The DNA of the CDR3 is TGCGCCAGCAGCCAAACCGGCGGGATTATCTACGAGCAGTACTTC. Its protein product is CASSQTGGIIYEQYF.

This clone was found a few times. The chain has TRBV28 and TRBJ2-5; 7 bases agree with TRBD1. This CDR3 spans 15 amino acids. The V gene end was trimmed by 4 bases and the J gene end by 0 bases; junction bases not matched to a gene: 5. Germline loops: CDR1 MDHEN, CDR2 SYDVKM. CDR3 sequence reads: CASSSPGTDQETQYF. The CDR3 DNA is TGTGCCAGCAGTTCTCCCGGGACAGACCAAGAGACCCAGTACTTC.

In its sample, this clone was seen a few times. The genes are TRBV11-3 and TRBJ1-1, with D hard to call. The V end lost 1 base, the J end lost 10 bases, and 7 bases lay between the germline ends. The germline CDR1 and CDR2 sequences are SGHNT and YENEEA. The CDR3 is 11 amino acids. CDR3 nucleotides: TGTGCCAGCAGCTTAGTGGAGGGAGCTTTCTTT. Translation gives CASSLVEGAFF.

The chain recombines TRBV11-2 with TRBJ1-3, with 9 nucleotides matching TRBD1. The trim removed 5 bases at V and 2 bases at J, leaving 7 bases unmatched. Germline CDR1 SGHAT, CDR2 FQNNGV. This CDR3 region has 16 residues. CDR3 bases: TGTGCCAGCAGCCTTATGGGACAGGGTACTGGAAACACCATATATTTT. It is translated as CASSLMGQGTGNTIYF.

The chain combines TRBV11-3 with TRBJ1-6; D gene unclear. This CDR3 comprises 16 residues. From germline, CDR1 is SGHNT and CDR2 YENEEA. The V end lost 5 bases, the J end lost 8 bases, and 19 bases lay between the germline ends. CDR3 nucleotide sequence: TGTGCCAGCAGCCTGGTCGCCCGCGCGAGTGATTCACCCCTCCACTTT. Residues: CASSLVARASDSPLHF.

Comments on this clone: This specimen includes other DNA sequences encoding the same CDR3. J is TRBJ1-4 and V is TRBV7-8, with no clear D. The CDR3 loop spans 14 amino acids. The V and J ends lost 3 bases and 2 bases respectively, with 7 bases between them. The germline gives CDR1 SGHVS, CDR2 FQNEAQ. CDR3: CASSLTTTNEKLFF. The DNA for the CDR3 is TGTGCCAGCAGCTTGACCACCACTAATGAAAAACTGTTTTTT.

The V call is TRBV21-1, the J call TRBJ1-2; the table gives TRBD1 as D, unverified against the DNA. TRBV21-1 is a listed pseudogene. The CDR3 has 14 residues. In nucleotides, the CDR3 is TGTGCCAGCAGCCCCCCCGGGACAGTCTATGGCTACACCTTC. Translated: CASSPPGTVYGYTF.

The genes are TRBV10-2 and TRBJ1-1; D ambiguous. The V end lost 7 bases, the J end lost 4 bases, and 13 bases lay between the germline ends. The CDR3 is 13 amino acids. Germline V gives CDR1 WSHSY, CDR2 SAAADI. For the CDR3, the DNA is TGCGCCAGCACCGTCACTCTGGGCACTGAAGCTTTCTTT. The encoded protein is CASTVTLGTEAFF.

This chain connects TRBV5-1 to TRBJ1-2; maybe TRBD1 (6 bases). The CDR3 has 13 residues. The germline V gene encodes CDR1 SGHRS and CDR2 YFSETQ. V was trimmed by 0 bases and J by 8 bases, leaving 11 bases between them. As DNA, the CDR3 is TGCGCCAGCAGCTTGGAACAGGGCGGAGGCTACACCTTC. It translates to CASSLEQGGGYTF. The full variable domain, completed using reference TRBV5-1 and TRBJ1-2, is KAGVTQTPRYLIKTRGQQVTLSCSPISGHRSVSWYQQTPGQGLQFLFEYFSETQRNKGNFPGRFSGRQFSNSRSEMNVSTLELGDSALYLCASSLEQGGGYTFGSGTRLTVV.

V usage is TRBV19 and J usage is TRBJ1-2; D possibly corresponds to TRBD1 (5 bases). The CDR3 extends over 13 amino acids. Germline-derived CDR1 and CDR2 are LNHDA and SQIVND (reference sequence). V was cut by 2 bases and J by 4 bases, with 8 bases left in between. CDR3 protein: CASSISGIYGYTF. CDR3 sequence (DNA): TGTGCCAGTAGTATATCAGGGATCTATGGCTACACCTTC.

The chain links TRBV27 to TRBJ1-5; D ambiguous. Germline CDR1 MNHEY, CDR2 SMNVEV (reference sequence). V was pared by 2 bases and J by 4 bases, with 12 bases between. The CDR3 loop spans 15 amino acids. The DNA for the CDR3 is TGTGCCAGCAGTTTAAGATCCGGGTGGAATCAGCCCCAGCATTTT. Translated, it gives CASSLRSGWNQPQHF.

The rearrangement links TRBV7-9 to TRBJ1-6, with no clear D. V lost 4 bases and J 10 bases, leaving 11 bases between the germline ends. The CDR3 runs to 13 residues. Germline assignment: CDR1 SEHNR and CDR2 FQNEAQ (reference sequence). CDR3 sequence (DNA): TGTGCCAGCAGCTACCAGACCGGGTCACCCCTCCACTTT. It specifies CASSYQTGSPLHF.

The J gene is TRBJ2-3, the V gene TRBV14; D assignment may be TRBD1 or TRBD2 (5 bases each). The V end was cut by 5 bases, the J end by 6 bases, with 9 bases between. Germline-derived CDR1 and CDR2 are SGHDN and FVKESK. The length of the CDR3 is 12 residues. CDR3 amino acids: CASSGTPDTQYF. In nucleotides, the CDR3 is TGTGCCAGCAGCGGGACCCCCGATACGCAGTATTTT. The full variable domain, its missing parts supplied by reference TRBV14 and TRBJ2-3, is EAGVTQFPSHSVIEKGQTVTLRCDPISGHDNLYWYRRVMGKEIKFLLHFVKESKQDESGMPNNRFLAERTGGTYSTLKVQPAELEDSGVYFCASSGTPDTQYFGPGTRLTVL.

The rearrangement uses TRBV12-5 and TRBJ2-7, with 11 bases that match TRBD2. In germline, CDR1 is LGHNT, CDR2 FRNRAP. V lost 0 bases, J lost 7 bases, and 5 bases stayed unmatched. The CDR3 runs to 15 residues. CDR3 nucleotide sequence: TGTGCTAGTGGTTTGGTACTAGCGGGAGTTGGTGAGCAGTACTTC. As protein: CASGLVLAGVGEQYF.

CDR3 bases: TGTTCCGATGTTAATGGAATGAACAATGAGCAGTTCTTC. Translation: CSDVNGMNNEQFF. The chain combines TRBV21-1 with TRBJ2-1. TRBV21-1 is annotated as a pseudogene. The CDR3 is 13 amino acids.

V usage is TRBV2 and J usage is TRBJ2-2; no clear D gene. V dropped 2 bases and J dropped 3 bases, with 7 bases sitting between them. The CDR3 has 14 residues. CDR1 is SNHLY, CDR2 FYNNEI, per germline. CDR3 protein: CASSEITDTGELFF. The DNA of the CDR3 is TGTGCCAGCAGTGAAATAACGGACACCGGGGAGCTGTTTTTT.

This rearrangement joins TRBV7-9 to TRBJ1-4, with D tentatively TRBD1 (6 bases). Germline loops: CDR1 SEHNR, CDR2 FQNEAQ (reference sequence). V lost 2 bases to trimming and J lost 11 bases, with 18 bases between them. The CDR3 totals 15 residues. This chain's CDR3 is CASSLTGLSFGKLFF. The CDR3 coding sequence is TGTGCCAGCAGCTTAACAGGGCTATCCTTTGGGAAACTGTTTTTT.